Sequencing of this T cell receptor beta chain was carried out in a study of blood T cell repertoires in COVID-19. Study summary: In each case, the material was cDNA or gDNA derived from T cells, B-cell-depleted T cells, or PBMCs.

Trimming took off 5 bases at V and 5 bases at J, with 10 bases between the two ends. The CDR3 spans 13 residues. Some clones are missing from TCRdb's copy, which holds only in-frame ones; the method was immunoSEQ multiplex PCR. The table records about 160,000 clones, 75% to 80% of them present only once. The TCR sequence derives from a woman of 80 years or more with acute or convalescent COVID-19. The sequenced material came from peripheral blood. V is TRBV12-3 or TRBV12-4 and J is TRBJ2-1; possibly TRBD2 for D (6 bases). CDR3 protein: CASSGGVDNEQFF. For the CDR3, the DNA is TGTGCCAGCAGTGGAGGGGTGGACAATGAGCAGTTCTTC.